These T cell receptor beta chains were read from a single sample in a study of T cells after yellow fever vaccination. TCRdb re-derived calls from the 5' RACE reads in MiXCR, one entry per CDR3 protein. The repertoire has some 600,000 distinct CDR3 sequences, less than 20% of them found once; the top ten carry roughly 17%. The specimen was PBMCs, collected less than 6 days after the first yellow fever vaccination. These receptors were obtained from a man aged 18 to 30 who received the YFV17D yellow fever vaccine. Both conserved end residues are part of each CDR3. A D gene is named only where the DNA matches it firmly. Size tells how often a clone was seen (once, few, many) or the class of an expanded clone, and some rows leave it out.

V	size	D	J	DNA	CDR3
TRBV4-1	-	-	TRBJ2-1	TGCGCCAGCAGCCAAGCGGCCGGGTCCAATGAGCAGTTCTTC	CASSQAAGSNEQFF
TRBV5-1	-	TRBD2	TRBJ2-5	TGCGCCAGCAGCGAGACTAGCGGGGGGGCTTATAAGACCCAGTACTTC	CASSETSGGAYKTQYF
TRBV7-3	-	-	TRBJ1-3	TGTGCCAGCAGCTCCGAAACTGGAAACACCATATATTTT	CASSSETGNTIYF
TRBV12-3/TRBV12-4	-	-	TRBJ2-1	TGTGCCAGCAGTTTATGGCCGTCCCAGGTAGTTGAGCAGTTCTTC	CASSLWPSQVVEQFF
TRBV20-1	-	TRBD1	TRBJ1-2	TGCAGTGCTAGTATACAGGGGGAAGGCTACACCTTC	CSASIQGEGYTF
TRBV3-1	-	-	TRBJ2-5	TGTGCCAGCAGACAAATGGGGGAGACCCAGTACTTC	CASRQMGETQYF
TRBV12-3/TRBV12-4	-	-	TRBJ1-1	TGTGCCAGCATCGGGGGGTCGACTGAAGCTTTCTTT	CASIGGSTEAFF
TRBV5-1	-	-	TRBJ2-3	TGCGCCAGCAGCCTCCAGGTGGGCGGCAACACAGATACGCAGTATTTT	CASSLQVGGNTDTQYF
TRBV4-1	-	-	TRBJ2-4	TGCGCCAGCAGAACGGGGGCCTTAGCCAAAAACATTCAGTACTTC	CASRTGALAKNIQYF
TRBV7-7	-	-	TRBJ1-2	TGTGCTAGCAGCCCCGGGGTTCGCGGCTACACCTTC	CASSPGVRGYTF
TRBV6-1	many	-	TRBJ2-4	TGTGCCAGCAGTCAGGGGGCCAAAAACATTCAGTACTTC	CASSQGAKNIQYF
TRBV7-2	few	TRBD1	TRBJ2-1	TGTGCCAGCAGCTCTCGGACAGGGCGGGATGAGCAGTTCTTC	CASSSRTGRDEQFF
TRBV18	few	-	TRBJ1-4	TGTGCCAGCTCACGGTACAGGACAACTAATGAAAAACTGTTTTTT	CASSRYRTTNEKLFF
TRBV4-3	few	-	TRBJ2-3	TGCGCCAGCAGCCAAGATCTTGCGGGGTCTAGCACAGATACGCAGTATTTT	CASSQDLAGSSTDTQYF
TRBV5-1	-	-	TRBJ2-4	TGCGCCAGCAGCTTGACGAGTTCCGGGACTCGAGGATACATTCAGTACTTC	CASSLTSSGTRGYIQYF
TRBV7-6	few	-	TRBJ1-4	TGTGCCAGCAGCTTTGGGCGATTTGGGACTAATGAAAAACTGTTTTTT	CASSFGRFGTNEKLFF
TRBV4-2	-	-	TRBJ2-5	TGTGCCAGCAGCCAAGATTCGAGGGGGGAACTCCAAGAGACCCAGTACTTC	CASSQDSRGELQETQYF
TRBV20-1	few	TRBD1	TRBJ2-7	TGCAGTGCTAGAGATCCAGGGGGCCGGTACGAGCAGTACTTC	CSARDPGGRYEQYF
TRBV29-1	few	-	TRBJ2-7	TGCAGCGTGTGGGGCTACACCTACGAGCAGTACTTC	CSVWGYTYEQYF
TRBV6-2/TRBV6-3	-	-	TRBJ2-5	TGTGCCAGCAGTACCCGGGACGGAGGGCGGGAGACCCAGTACTTC	CASSTRDGGRETQYF
TRBV14	-	-	TRBJ2-6	TGTGCCAGCAGCCAAGCGTTTGCGAGCTCTGGGGCCAACGTCCTGACTTTC	CASSQAFASSGANVLTF
TRBV5-1	-	-	TRBJ1-6	TGCGCCAGCAGCTTGGGAACAGTCAATTCACCCCTCCACTTT	CASSLGTVNSPLHF
TRBV7-8	few	TRBD2	TRBJ2-3	TGTGCCAGCAGCTGGGCCGTCGGGGGGGACGAATATACGCAGTATTTT	CASSWAVGGDEYTQYF
TRBV30	-	-	TRBJ2-2	TGTGCCTGGAGTGTACGAGGGGGGTTAACCGGGGAGCTGTTTTTT	CAWSVRGGLTGELFF
TRBV20-1	-	TRBD1	TRBJ1-1	TGCAGTGCTAGCGCACCGGGACAGGGGAAAACTGAAGCTTTCTTT	CSASAPGQGKTEAFF
TRBV20-1	-	-	TRBJ2-7	TGCAGTGCTAAAGGGTTGGCAGGCACACCCTACGAGCAGTACTTC	CSAKGLAGTPYEQYF